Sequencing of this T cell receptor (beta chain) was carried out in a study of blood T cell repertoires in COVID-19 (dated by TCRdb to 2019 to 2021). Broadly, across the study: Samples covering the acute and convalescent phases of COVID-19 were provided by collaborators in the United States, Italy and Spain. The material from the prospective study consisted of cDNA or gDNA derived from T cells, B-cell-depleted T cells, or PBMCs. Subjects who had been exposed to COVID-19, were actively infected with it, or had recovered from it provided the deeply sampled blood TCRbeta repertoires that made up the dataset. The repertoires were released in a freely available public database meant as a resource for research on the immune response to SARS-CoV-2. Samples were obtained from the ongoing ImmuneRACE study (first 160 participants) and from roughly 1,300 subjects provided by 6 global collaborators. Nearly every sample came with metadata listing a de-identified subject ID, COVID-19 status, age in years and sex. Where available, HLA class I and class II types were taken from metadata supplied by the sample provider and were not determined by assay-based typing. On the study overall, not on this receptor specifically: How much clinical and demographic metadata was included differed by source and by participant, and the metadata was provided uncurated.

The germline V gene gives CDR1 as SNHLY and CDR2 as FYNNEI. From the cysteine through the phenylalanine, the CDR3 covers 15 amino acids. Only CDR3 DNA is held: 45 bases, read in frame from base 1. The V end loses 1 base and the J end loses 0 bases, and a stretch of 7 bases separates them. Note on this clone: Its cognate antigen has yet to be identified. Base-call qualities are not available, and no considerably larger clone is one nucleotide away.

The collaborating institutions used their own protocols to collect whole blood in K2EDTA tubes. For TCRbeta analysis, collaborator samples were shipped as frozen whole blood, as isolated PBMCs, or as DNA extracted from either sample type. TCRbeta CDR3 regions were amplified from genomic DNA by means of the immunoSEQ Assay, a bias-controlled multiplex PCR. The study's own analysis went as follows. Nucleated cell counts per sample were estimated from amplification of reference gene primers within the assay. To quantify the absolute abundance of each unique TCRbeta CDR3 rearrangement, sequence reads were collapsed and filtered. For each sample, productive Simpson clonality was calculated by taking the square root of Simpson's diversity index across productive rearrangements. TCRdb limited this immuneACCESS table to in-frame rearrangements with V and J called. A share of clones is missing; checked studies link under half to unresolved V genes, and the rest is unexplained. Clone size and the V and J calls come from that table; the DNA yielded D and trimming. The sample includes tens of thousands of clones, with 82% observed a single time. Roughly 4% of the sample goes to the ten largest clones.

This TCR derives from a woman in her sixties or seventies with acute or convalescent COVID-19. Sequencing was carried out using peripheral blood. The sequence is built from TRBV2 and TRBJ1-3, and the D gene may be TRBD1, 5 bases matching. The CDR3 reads CASSEEGLSGNTIYF. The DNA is TGTGCCAGCAGTGAAGAGGGACTCTCTGGAAACACCATATATTTT.